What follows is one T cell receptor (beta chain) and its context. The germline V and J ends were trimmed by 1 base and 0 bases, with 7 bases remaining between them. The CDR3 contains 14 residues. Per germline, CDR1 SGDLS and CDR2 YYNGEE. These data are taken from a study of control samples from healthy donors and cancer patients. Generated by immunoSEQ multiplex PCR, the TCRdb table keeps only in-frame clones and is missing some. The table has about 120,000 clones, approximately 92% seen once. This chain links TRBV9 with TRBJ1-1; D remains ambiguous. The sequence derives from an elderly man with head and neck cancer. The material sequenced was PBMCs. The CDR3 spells CASSVNTLNTEAFF. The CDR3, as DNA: TGTGCCAGCAGCGTAAACACCCTGAACACTGAAGCTTTCTTT.